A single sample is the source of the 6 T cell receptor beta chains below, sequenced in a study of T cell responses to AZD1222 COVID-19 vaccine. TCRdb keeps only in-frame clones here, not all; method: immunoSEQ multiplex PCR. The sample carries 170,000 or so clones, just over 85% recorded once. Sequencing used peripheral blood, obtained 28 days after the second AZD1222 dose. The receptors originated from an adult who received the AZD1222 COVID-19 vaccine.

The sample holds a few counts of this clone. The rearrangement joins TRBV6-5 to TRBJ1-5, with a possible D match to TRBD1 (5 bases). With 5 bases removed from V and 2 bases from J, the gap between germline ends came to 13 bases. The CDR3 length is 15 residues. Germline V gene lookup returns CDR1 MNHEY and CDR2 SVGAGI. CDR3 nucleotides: TGTGCCAGCAGTAGCCGGGGGTTGGGCAATCAGCCCCAGCATTTT. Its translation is CASSSRGLGNQPQHF.

The CDR3 bases are TGTGCCAGCAGCTTGGGGGGGGCCGGCGTTTATGGCTACACCTTC. It translates to CASSLGGAGVYGYTF. The chain employs TRBV5-4 and TRBJ1-2; possibly TRBD1 for D (6 bases). The length of the CDR3 is 15 residues. Germline values: CDR1 SGHNT, CDR2 YYREEE (reference sequence). Trimming left V 0 bases short and J 5 bases short, with 14 bases between.

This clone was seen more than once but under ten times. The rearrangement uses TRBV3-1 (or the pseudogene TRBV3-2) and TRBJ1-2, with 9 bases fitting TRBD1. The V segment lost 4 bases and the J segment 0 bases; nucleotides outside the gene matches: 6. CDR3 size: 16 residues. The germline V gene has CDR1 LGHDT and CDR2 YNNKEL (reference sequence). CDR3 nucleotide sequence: TGTGCCAGCAGCCGGGGACAGGGAAGTACTAACTATGGCTACACCTTC. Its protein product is CASSRGQGSTNYGYTF.

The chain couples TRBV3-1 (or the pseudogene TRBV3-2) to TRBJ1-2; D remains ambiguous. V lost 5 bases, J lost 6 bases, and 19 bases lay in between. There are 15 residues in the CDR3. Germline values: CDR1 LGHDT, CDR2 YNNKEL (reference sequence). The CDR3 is CASSSTQRGHHGYTF. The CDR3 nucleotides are TGTGCCAGCAGCTCGACTCAGCGAGGCCACCATGGCTACACCTTC.

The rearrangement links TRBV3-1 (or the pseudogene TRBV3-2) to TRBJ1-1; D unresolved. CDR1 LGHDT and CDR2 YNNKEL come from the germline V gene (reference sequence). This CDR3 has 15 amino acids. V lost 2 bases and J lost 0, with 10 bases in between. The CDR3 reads CASSQIGQMNTEAFF. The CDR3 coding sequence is TGTGCCAGCAGCCAAATAGGGCAGATGAACACTGAAGCTTTCTTT.

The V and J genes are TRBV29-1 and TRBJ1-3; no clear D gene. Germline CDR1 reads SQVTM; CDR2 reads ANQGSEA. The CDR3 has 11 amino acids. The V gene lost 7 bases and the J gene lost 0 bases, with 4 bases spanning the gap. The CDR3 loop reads CSAYSGNTIYF. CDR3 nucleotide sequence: TGCAGCGCCTACTCTGGAAACACCATATATTTT.